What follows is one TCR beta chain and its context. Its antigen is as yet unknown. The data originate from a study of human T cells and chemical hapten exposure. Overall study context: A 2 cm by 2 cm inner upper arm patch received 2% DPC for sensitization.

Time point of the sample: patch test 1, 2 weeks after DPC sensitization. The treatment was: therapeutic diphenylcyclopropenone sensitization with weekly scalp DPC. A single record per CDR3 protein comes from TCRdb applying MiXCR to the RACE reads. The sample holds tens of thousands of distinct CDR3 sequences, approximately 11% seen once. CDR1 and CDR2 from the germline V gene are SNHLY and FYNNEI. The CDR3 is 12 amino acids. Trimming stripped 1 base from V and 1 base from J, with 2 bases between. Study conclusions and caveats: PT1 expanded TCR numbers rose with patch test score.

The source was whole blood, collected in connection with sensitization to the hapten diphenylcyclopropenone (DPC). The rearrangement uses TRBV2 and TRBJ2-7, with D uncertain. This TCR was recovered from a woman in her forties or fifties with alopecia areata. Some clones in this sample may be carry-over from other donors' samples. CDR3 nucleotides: TGTGCCAGCAGTGAAGGGTCCTACGAGCAGTACTTC. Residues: CASSEGSYEQYF.